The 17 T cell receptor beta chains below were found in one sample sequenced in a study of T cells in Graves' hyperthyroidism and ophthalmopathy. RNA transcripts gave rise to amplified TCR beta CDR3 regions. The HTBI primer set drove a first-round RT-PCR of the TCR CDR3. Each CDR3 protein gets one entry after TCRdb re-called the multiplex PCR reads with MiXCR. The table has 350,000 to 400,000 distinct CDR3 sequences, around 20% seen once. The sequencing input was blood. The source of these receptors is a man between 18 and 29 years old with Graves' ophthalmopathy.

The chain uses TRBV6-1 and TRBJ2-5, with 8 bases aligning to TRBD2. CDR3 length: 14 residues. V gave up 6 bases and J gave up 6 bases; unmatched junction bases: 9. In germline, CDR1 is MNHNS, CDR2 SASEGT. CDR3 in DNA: TGTGCCAGCAGGGGTCCGGGACTAGAGCAGACCCAGTACTTC. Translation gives CASRGPGLEQTQYF.

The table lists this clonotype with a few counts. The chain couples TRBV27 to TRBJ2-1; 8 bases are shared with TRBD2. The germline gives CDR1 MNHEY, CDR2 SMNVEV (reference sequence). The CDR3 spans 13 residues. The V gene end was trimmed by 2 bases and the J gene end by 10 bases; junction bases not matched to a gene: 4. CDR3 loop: CASSLRASGEQFF. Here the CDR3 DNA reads TGTGCCAGCAGTTTAAGGGCTAGCGGGGAGCAGTTCTTC.

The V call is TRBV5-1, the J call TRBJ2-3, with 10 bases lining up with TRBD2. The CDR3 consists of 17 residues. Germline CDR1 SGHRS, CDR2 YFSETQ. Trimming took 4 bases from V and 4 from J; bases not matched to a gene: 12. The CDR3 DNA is TGCGCCAGCAGCGGGAGACTTTTAGCGGGGGGACCAGATACGCAGTATTTT. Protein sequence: CASSGRLLAGGPDTQYF. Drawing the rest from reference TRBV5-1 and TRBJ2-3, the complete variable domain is KAGVTQTPRYLIKTRGQQVTLSCSPISGHRSVSWYQQTPGQGLQFLFEYFSETQRNKGNFPGRFSGRQFSNSRSEMNVSTLELGDSALYLCASSGRLLAGGPDTQYFGPGTRLTVL.

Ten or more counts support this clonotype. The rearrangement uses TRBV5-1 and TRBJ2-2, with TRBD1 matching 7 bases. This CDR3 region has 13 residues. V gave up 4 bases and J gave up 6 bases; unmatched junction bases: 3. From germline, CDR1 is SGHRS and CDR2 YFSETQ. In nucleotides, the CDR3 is TGCGCCAGCAGCGACAGGGTGGCCGGGGAGCTGTTTTTT. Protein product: CASSDRVAGELFF.

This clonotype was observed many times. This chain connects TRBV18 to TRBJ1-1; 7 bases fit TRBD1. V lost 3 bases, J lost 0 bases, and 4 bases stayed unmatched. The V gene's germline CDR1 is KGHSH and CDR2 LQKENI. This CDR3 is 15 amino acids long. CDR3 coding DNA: TGTGCCAGCTCACCTCTCGACAGGGTGAACACTGAAGCTTTCTTT. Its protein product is CASSPLDRVNTEAFF.

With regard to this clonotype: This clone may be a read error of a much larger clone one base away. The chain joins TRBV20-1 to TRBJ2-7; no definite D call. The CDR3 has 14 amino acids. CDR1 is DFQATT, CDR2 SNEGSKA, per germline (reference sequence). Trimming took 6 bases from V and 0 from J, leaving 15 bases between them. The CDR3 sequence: CSAPGTSNSYEQYF. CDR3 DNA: TGCAGTGCCCCGGGTACGTCGAACTCCTACGAGCAGTACTTC.

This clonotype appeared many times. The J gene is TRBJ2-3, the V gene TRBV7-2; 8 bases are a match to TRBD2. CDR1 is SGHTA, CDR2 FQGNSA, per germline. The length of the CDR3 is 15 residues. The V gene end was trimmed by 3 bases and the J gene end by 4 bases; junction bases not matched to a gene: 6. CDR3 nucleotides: TGTGCCAGCAGCTTCCGCCGGGGGGGGCCAGATACGCAGTATTTT. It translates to CASSFRRGGPDTQYF.

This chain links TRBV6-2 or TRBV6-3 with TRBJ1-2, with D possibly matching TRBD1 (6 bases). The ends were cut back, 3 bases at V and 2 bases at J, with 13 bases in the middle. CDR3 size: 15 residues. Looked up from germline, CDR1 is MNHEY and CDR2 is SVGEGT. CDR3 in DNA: TGTGCCAGCAGTTATAAATTACAGGGAAACTATGGCTACACCTTC. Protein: CASSYKLQGNYGYTF.

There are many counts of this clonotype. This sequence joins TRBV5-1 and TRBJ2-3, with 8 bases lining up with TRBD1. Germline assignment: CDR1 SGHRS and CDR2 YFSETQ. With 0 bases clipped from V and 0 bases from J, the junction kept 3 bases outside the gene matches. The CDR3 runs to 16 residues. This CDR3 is CASSLVTGASTDTQYF. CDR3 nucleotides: TGCGCCAGCAGCTTGGTGACAGGGGCGAGCACAGATACGCAGTATTTT.

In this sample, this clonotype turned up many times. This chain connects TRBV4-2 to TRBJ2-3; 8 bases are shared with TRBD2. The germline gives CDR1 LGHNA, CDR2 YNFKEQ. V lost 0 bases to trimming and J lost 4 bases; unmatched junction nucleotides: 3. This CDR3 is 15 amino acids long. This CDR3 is CASSQDLGGADTQYF. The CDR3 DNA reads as TGTGCCAGCAGCCAAGATCTCGGGGGGGCAGATACGCAGTATTTT.

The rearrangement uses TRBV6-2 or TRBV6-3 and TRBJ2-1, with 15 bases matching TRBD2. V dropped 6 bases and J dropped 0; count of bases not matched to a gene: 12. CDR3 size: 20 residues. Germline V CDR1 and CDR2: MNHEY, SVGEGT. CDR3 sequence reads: CASSFLGTSGGISSYNEQFF. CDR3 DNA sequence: TGTGCCAGCAGCTTCCTTGGGACTAGCGGGGGGATTAGCTCCTACAATGAGCAGTTCTTC.

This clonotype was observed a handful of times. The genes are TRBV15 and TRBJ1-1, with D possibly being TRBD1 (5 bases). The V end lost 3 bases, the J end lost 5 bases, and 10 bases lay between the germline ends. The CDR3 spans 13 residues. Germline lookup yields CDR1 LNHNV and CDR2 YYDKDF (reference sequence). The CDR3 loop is CATSRRKGTEAFF. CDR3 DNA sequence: TGTGCCACCAGCAGGCGGAAGGGGACTGAAGCTTTCTTT.

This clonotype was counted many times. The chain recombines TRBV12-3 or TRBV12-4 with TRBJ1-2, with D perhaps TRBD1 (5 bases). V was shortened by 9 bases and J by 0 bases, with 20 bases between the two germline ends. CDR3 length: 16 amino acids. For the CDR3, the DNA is TGTGCCAGTGTGGTGGATGGGGGTCCCGCTAACTATGGCTACACCTTC. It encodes CASVVDGGPANYGYTF.

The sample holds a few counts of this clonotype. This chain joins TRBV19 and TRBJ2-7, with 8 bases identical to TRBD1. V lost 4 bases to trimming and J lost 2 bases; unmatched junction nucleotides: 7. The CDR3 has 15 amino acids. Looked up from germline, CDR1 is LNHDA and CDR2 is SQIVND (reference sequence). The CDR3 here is CASSSAGTGTYEQYF. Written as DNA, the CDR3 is TGTGCCAGTAGTAGCGCCGGGACAGGCACCTACGAGCAGTACTTC.

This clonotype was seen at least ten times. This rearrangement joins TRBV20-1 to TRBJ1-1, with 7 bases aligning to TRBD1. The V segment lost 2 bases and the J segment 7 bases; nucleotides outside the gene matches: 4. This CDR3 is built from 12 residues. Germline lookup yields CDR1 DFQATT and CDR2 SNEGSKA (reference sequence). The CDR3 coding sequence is TGCAGTGCTAGACCAGGGGGGGGTGAAGCTTTCTTT. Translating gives CSARPGGGEAFF.

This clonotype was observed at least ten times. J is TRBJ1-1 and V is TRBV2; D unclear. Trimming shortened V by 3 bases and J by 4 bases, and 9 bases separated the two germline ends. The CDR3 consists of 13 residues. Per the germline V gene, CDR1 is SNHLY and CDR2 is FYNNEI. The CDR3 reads CASSDGQFTEAFF. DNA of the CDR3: TGTGCCAGCAGTGACGGCCAGTTCACTGAAGCTTTCTTT.

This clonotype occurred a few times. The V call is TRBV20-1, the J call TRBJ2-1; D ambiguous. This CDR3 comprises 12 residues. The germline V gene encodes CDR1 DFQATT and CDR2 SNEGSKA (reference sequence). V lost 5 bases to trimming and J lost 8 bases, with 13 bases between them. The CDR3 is CSAPGSVDEQFF. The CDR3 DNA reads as TGCAGTGCTCCCGGCAGCGTGGATGAGCAGTTCTTC.